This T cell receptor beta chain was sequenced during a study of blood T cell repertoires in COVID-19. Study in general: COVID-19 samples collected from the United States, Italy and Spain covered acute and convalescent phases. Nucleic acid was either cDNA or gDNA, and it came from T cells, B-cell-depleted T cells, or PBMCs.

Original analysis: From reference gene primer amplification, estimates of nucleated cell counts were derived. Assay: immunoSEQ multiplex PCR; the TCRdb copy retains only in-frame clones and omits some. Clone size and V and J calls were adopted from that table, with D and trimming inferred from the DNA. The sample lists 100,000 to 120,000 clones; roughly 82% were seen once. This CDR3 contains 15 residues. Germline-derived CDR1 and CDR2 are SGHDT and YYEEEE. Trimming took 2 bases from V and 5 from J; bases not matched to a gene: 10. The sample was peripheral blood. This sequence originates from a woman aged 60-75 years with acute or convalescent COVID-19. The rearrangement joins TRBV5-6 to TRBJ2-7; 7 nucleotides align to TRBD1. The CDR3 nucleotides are TGTGCCAGCAGCTTCTCTCGGGCAGGGGGAAACGAGCAGTACTTC. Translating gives CASSFSRAGGNEQYF.